This record looks at one TCR beta chain sequence and its context. The sample originates from a study of OX40 agonist ivuxolimab in advanced cancers. Sequenced by immunoSEQ multiplex PCR; TCRdb stores in-frame clones only, minus some. Of over 35,000 clones detected, roughly 90% appear once; the ten largest clones hold roughly 0.57%. V was shortened by 9 bases and J by 7 bases, with 9 bases between the two germline ends. The germline gives CDR1 MNHNY, CDR2 SVGAGI (reference sequence). CDR3 size: 11 residues. This clonotype was obtained from an adult with an advanced solid tumor such as melanoma, head and neck, liver or kidney cancer. The chain has TRBV6-6 and TRBJ1-4; D call uncertain. Source: CD4+ or CD8+ T cells sorted from blood, taken in a trial of the OX40 agonist ivuxolimab. Here the CDR3 reads CASRNGEKLFF. CDR3 sequence (DNA): TGTGCCAGTAGGAACGGTGAAAAACTGTTTTTT.